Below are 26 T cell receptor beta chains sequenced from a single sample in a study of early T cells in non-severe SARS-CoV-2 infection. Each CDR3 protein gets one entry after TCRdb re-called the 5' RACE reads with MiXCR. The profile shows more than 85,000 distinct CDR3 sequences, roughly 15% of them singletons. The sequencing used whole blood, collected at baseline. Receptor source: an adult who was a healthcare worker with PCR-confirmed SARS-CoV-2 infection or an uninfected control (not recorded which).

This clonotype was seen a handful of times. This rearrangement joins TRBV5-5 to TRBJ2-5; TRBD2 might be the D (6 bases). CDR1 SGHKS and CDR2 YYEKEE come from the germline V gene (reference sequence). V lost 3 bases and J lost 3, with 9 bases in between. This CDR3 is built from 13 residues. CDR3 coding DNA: TGTGCCAGCAGCTCCCGGAGGGAAGAGACCCAGTACTTC. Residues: CASSSRREETQYF.

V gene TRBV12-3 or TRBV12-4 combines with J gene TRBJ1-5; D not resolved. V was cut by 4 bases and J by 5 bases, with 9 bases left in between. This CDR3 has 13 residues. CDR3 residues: CASSSGTYQPQHF. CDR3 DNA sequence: TGTGCCAGCAGTTCAGGTACTTATCAGCCCCAGCATTTT.

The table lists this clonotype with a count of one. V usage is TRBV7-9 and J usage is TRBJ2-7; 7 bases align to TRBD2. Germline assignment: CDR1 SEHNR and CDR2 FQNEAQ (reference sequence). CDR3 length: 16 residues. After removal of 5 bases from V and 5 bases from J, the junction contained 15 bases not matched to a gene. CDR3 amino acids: CASSPLPGGRVHEQYF. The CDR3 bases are TGTGCCAGCAGCCCCCTGCCGGGGGGTAGGGTCCACGAGCAGTACTTC.

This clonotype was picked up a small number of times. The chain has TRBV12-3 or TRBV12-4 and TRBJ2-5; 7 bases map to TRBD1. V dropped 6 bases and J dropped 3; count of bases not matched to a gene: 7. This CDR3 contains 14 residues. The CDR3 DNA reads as TGTGCCAGCAGCTTGACAGGGATCGAAGAGACCCAGTACTTC. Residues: CASSLTGIEETQYF.

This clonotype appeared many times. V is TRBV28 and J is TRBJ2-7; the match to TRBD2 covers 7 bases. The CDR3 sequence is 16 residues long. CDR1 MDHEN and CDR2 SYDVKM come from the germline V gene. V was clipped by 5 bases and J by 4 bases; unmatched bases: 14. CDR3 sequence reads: CASSPSGGRGSYEQYF. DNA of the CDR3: TGTGCCAGCAGTCCCAGCGGCGGGAGAGGTTCGTACGAGCAGTACTTC.

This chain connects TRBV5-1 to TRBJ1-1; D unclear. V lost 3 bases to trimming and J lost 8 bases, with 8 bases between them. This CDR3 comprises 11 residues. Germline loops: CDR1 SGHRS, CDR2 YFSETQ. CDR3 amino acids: CASSSKSEAFF. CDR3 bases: TGCGCCAGCAGCTCGAAGAGCGAAGCTTTCTTT.

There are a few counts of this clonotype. CDR3: CASSPLRTSGPPDTQYF. The DNA for the CDR3 is TGTGCCAGCAGTCCCTTAAGGACTAGCGGACCCCCGGATACGCAGTATTTT. V gene TRBV3-1 combines with J gene TRBJ2-3, with 10 nucleotides matching TRBD2. CDR1 and CDR2 from the germline V gene are LGHDT and YNNKEL (reference sequence). There are 17 residues in the CDR3. V lost 6 bases and J lost 6; bases outside the gene matches: 15.

This chain's CDR3 is CASSFLTGAEQYF. For the CDR3, the DNA is TGTGCCAGCAGCTTCCTTACAGGGGCTGAGCAGTACTTC. The chain links TRBV5-4 to TRBJ2-7, with 7 bases that match TRBD1. The germline V gene encodes CDR1 SGHNT and CDR2 YYREEE (reference sequence). J was trimmed by 7 bases and V by 2 bases; bases with no gene match: 6. This CDR3 region has 13 residues.

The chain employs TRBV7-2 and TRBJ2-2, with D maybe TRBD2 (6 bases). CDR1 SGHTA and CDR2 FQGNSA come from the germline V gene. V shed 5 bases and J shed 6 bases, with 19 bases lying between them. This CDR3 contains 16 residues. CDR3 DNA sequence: TGTGCCAGCAGCGCCCAGAGGTGGAGGGCCGCCGGGGAGCTGTTTTTT. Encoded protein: CASSAQRWRAAGELFF. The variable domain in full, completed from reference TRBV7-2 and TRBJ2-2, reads GAGVSQSPSNKVTEKGKDVELRCDPISGHTALYWYRQSLGQGLEFLIYFQGNSAPDKSGLPSDRFSAERTGGSVSTLTIQRTQQEDSAVYLCASSAQRWRAAGELFFGEGSRLTVL.

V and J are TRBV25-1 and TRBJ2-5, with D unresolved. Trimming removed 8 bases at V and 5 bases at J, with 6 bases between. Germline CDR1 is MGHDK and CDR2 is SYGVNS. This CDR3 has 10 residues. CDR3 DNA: TGTGCCAGCTATCAGGAGACCCAGTACTTC. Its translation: CASYQETQYF. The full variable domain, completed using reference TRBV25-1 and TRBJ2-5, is EADIYQTPRYLVIGTGKKITLECSQTMGHDKMYWYQQDPGMELHLIHYSYGVNSTEKGDLSSESTVSRIRTEHFPLTLESARPSHTSQYLCASYQETQYFGPGTRLLVL.

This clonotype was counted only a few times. The CDR3 loop reads CSVGAGAANEQFF. The CDR3, as DNA: TGCAGCGTGGGAGCGGGAGCGGCGAATGAGCAGTTCTTC. This chain connects TRBV29-1 to TRBJ2-1, with TRBD2 identical over 8 bases. CDR1 SQVTM and CDR2 ANQGSEA come from the germline V gene. This CDR3 region has 13 residues. V shed 6 bases and J 7 bases; nucleotides not matched to a gene: 8.

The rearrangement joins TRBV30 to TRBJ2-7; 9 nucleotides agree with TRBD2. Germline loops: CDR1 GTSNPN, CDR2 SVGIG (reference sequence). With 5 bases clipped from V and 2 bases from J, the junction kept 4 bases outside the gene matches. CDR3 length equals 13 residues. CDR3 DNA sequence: TGTGCCTGGGCCGGGACTAGCCCCTACGAGCAGTACTTC. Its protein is CAWAGTSPYEQYF. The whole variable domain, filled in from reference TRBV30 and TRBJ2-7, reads SQTIHQWPATLVQPVGSPLSLECTVEGTSNPNLYWYRQAAGRGLQLLFYSVGIGQISSEVPQNLSASRPQDRQFILSSKKLLLSDSGFYLCAWAGTSPYEQYFGPGTRLTVT.

This chain's CDR3 is CASSSPVGLAAYNEQFF. The CDR3 nucleotides are TGTGCCAGCAGCTCCCCGGTCGGGCTAGCGGCGTACAATGAGCAGTTCTTC. V and J are TRBV7-3 and TRBJ2-1, with 7 bases fitting TRBD2. The V segment lost 4 bases and the J segment 4 bases; nucleotides outside the gene matches: 13. The CDR3 is 17 residues long. Per the germline V gene, CDR1 is SGHTA and CDR2 is FQGTGA.

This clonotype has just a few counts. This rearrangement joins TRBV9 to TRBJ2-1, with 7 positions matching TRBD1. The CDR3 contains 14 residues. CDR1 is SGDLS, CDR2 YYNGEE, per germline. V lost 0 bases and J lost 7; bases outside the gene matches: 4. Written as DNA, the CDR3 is TGTGCCAGCAGCGTAGGACAGGGACGGAATGAGCAGTTCTTC. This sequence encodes CASSVGQGRNEQFF. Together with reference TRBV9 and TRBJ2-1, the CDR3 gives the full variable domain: DSGVTQTPKHLITATGQRVTLRCSPRSGDLSVYWYQQSLDQGLQFLIQYYNGEERAKGNILERFSAQQFPDLHSELNLSSLELGDSALYFCASSVGQGRNEQFFGPGTRLTVL.

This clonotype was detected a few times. The CDR3 reads CASSLGDRPETQYF. For the CDR3, the DNA is TGCGCCAGCAGCTTGGGGGACAGACCAGAGACCCAGTACTTC. V and J are TRBV5-1 and TRBJ2-5; 7 bases fit TRBD1. This CDR3 comprises 14 residues. V lost 0 bases to trimming and J lost 4 bases; unmatched junction nucleotides: 3. Germline CDR1 is SGHRS and CDR2 is YFSETQ. Variable domain in full (rest from reference TRBV5-1 and TRBJ2-5): KAGVTQTPRYLIKTRGQQVTLSCSPISGHRSVSWYQQTPGQGLQFLFEYFSETQRNKGNFPGRFSGRQFSNSRSEMNVSTLELGDSALYLCASSLGDRPETQYFGPGTRLLVL.

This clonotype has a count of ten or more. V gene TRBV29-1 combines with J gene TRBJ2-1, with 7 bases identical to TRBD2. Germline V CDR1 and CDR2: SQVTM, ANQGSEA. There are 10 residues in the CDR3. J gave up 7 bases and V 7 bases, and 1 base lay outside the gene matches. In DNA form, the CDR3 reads TGCAGCGCGGGAGGTAATGAGCAGTTCTTC. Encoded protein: CSAGGNEQFF.

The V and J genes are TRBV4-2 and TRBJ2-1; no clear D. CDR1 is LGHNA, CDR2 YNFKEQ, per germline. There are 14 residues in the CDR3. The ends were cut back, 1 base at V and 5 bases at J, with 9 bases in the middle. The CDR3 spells CASSQVVGNNEQFF. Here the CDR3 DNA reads TGTGCCAGCAGCCAAGTAGTTGGTAACAATGAGCAGTTCTTC.

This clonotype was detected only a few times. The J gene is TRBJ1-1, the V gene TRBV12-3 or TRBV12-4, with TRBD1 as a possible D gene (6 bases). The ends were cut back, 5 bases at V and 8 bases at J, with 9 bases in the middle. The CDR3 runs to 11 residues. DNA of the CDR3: TGTGCCAGCAGTGAAGGGACAGAAGCTTTCTTT. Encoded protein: CASSEGTEAFF.

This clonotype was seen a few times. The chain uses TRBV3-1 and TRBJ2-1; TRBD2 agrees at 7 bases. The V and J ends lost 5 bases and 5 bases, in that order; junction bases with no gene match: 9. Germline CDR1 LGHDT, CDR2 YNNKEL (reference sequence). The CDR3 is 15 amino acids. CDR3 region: CASSVLGLADNEQFF. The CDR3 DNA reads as TGTGCCAGCAGCGTACTGGGCCTAGCGGACAATGAGCAGTTCTTC.

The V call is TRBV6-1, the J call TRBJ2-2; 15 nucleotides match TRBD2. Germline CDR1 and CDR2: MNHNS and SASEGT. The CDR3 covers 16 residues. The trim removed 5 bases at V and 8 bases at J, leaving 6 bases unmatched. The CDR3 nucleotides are TGTGCCAGCAGTCCTGGACTAGCGGGAGGGCCAGGGGAGCTGTTTTTT. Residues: CASSPGLAGGPGELFF.

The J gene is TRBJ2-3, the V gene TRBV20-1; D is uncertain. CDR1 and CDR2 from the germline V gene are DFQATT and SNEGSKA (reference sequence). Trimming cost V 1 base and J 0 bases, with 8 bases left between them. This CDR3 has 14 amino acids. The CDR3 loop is CSARAPSSTDTQYF. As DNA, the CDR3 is TGCAGTGCTAGAGCACCGTCTAGCACAGATACGCAGTATTTT.

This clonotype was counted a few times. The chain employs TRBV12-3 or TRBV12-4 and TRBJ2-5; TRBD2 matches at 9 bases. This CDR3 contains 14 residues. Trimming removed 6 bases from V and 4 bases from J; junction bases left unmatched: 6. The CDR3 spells CASRRTSEGETQYF. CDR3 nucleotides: TGTGCCAGCAGAAGGACTAGCGAGGGAGAGACCCAGTACTTC.

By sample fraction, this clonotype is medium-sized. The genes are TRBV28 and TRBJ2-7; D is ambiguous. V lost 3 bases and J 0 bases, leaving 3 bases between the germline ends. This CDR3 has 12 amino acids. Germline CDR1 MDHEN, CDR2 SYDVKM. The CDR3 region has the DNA TGTGCCAGCAGTTTCAACTCCTACGAGCAGTACTTC. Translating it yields CASSFNSYEQYF.

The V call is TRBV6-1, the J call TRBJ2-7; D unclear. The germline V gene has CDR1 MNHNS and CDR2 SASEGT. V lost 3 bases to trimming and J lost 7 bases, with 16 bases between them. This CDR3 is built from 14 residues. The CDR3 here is CASSEGYRVGEQYF. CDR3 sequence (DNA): TGTGCCAGCAGTGAGGGGTACCGGGTGGGGGAGCAGTACTTC.

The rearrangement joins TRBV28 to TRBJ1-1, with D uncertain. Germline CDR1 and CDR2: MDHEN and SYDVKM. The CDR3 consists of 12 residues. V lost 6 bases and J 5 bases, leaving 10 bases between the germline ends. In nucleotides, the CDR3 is TGTGCCAGCAGCCTTCAGGCAACTGAAGCTTTCTTT. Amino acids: CASSLQATEAFF.

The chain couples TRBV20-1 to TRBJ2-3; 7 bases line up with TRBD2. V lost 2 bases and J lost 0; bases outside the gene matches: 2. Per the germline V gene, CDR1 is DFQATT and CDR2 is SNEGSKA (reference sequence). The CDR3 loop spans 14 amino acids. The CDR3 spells CSARLAASTDTQYF. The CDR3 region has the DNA TGCAGTGCTAGACTAGCGGCTAGCACAGATACGCAGTATTTT.